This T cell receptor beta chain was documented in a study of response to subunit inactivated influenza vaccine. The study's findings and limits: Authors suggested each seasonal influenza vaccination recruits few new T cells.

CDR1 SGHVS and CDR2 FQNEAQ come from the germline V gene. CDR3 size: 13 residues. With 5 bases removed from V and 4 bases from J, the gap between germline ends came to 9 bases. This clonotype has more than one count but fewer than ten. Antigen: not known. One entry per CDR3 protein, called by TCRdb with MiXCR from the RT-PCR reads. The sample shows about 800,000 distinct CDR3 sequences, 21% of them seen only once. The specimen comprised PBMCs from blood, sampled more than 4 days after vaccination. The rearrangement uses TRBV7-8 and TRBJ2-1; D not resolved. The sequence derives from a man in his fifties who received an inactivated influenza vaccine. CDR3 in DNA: TGTGCCAGCAGCGGACGGATTTACAATGAGCAGTTCTTC. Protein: CASSGRIYNEQFF.